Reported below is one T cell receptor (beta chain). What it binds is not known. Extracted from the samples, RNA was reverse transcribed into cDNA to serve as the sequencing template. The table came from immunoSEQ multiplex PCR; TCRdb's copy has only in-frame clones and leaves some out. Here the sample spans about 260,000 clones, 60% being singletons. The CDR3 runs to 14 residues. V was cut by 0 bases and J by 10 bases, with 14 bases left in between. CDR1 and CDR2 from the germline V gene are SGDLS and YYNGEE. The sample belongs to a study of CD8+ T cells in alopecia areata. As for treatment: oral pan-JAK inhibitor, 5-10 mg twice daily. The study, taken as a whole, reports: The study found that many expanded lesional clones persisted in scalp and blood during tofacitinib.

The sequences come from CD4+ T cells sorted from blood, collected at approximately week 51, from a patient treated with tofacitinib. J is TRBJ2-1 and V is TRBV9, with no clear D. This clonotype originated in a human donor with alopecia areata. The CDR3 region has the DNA TGTGCCAGCAGCGTAGCTACCCCAGTGGCAGAGCAGTTCTTC. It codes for CASSVATPVAEQFF.